The present T cell receptor beta chain was sequenced within a study of cytomegalovirus exposure and HLA in healthy donors. Study details: Across 300 to 400 genotyped donors, about 86% landed in the Caucasian-associated ancestry cluster.

Points on this clone: The antigen remains unidentified.

PCR used 60 Vbeta primers and 13 Jbeta primers. Profiled with immunoSEQ multiplex PCR; TCRdb holds only in-frame clones, not every one. The sample contains around 200,000 clones, approximately 88% of which appear only once. Study-level results: Certain indistinguishable V segments, among them TRBV6-2 and TRBV6-3, were excluded. Some TCR beta chains (approximately 180 of them) were listed as cytomegalovirus-associated.

This CDR3 is 12 amino acids long. CDR1 SGHNT and CDR2 YYREEE come from the germline V gene (reference sequence). The V and J ends lost 3 bases and 4 bases respectively, with 6 bases between them. Specimen: PBMCs. The chain has TRBV5-4 and TRBJ2-3; D is undetermined. The receptor was isolated from a woman aged 50 to 65 in good health and CMV-seropositive. The chain's CDR3 is CASSSRSDTQYF. CDR3 DNA sequence: TGTGCCAGCAGCTCCCGTTCAGATACGCAGTATTTT.